These 30 T cell receptor beta chains came from one sample sequenced in a study of T cells after yellow fever vaccination. TCRdb re-derived calls from the 5' RACE reads in MiXCR, one entry per CDR3 protein. Of about 210,000 distinct CDR3 sequences in the sample, roughly 6.2% are singletons; the top ten hold 1.1%. The sequencing here drew on CD4+ T cells sorted from PBMCs, taken on the day of the yellow fever booster vaccination. Source of these receptors: a man aged 25 to 45 who received the YFV17D yellow fever vaccine.

This clonotype was seen just once. A much larger clone sits a single nucleotide away, making a read error possible. The missing conserved phenylalanine or tryptophan at the end of this CDR3 makes a read error likely. The CDR3 DNA reads as TGTGCCACTCGACGTAGGATGGGGCAGTTCCTC. Its protein is CATRRRMGQFL. The genes are TRBV30 and TRBJ2-1, with D unclear. From germline, CDR1 is GTSNPN and CDR2 SVGIG (reference sequence). Trimming removed 8 bases at V and 12 bases at J, with 17 bases between. The CDR3 runs to 11 residues.

In this sample, this clonotype turned up a few times. V is TRBV6-1 and J is TRBJ1-3, with TRBD1 matching 9 bases. Trimming took 5 bases from V and 2 from J; bases not matched to a gene: 4. The CDR3 spans 15 residues. Germline CDR1 reads MNHNS; CDR2 reads SASEGT. CDR3 in DNA: TGTGCCAGCAGTAAACAGGGGGCGGCTGGAAACACCATATATTTT. This encodes CASSKQGAAGNTIYF.

This clonotype has at least ten counts. J is TRBJ1-2 and V is TRBV29-1; 8 nucleotides match TRBD1. V was clipped by 6 bases and J by 0 bases; unmatched bases: 3. The CDR3 covers 13 residues. Germline loops: CDR1 SQVTM, CDR2 ANQGSEA. For the CDR3, the DNA is TGCAGCGTGGGGACAGGCTCTAACTATGGCTACACCTTC. It translates to CSVGTGSNYGYTF.

V usage is TRBV5-1 and J usage is TRBJ2-2; TRBD1 aligns across 8 bases. V lost 1 base, J lost 4 bases, and 6 bases stayed unmatched. Germline assignment: CDR1 SGHRS and CDR2 YFSETQ. The CDR3 is 16 residues long. Written as DNA, the CDR3 is TGCGCCAGCAGCTTGTCAGGGGGCCGGGGCACCGGGGAGCTGTTTTTT. It translates to CASSLSGGRGTGELFF.

This clonotype was picked up a small number of times. J is TRBJ2-1 and V is TRBV28; 11 nucleotides align to TRBD2. CDR1 MDHEN and CDR2 SYDVKM come from the germline V gene. CDR3 length equals 17 residues. V shed 5 bases and J 1 base; nucleotides not matched to a gene: 7. The DNA of the CDR3 is TGTGCCAGCAGTCCAATGACTAGCGGGAAGTCCTACAATGAGCAGTTCTTC. This encodes CASSPMTSGKSYNEQFF.

In its sample, this clonotype was seen many times. The rearrangement links TRBV27 to TRBJ2-3; a weak D match, TRBD2 (6 bases). V dropped 5 bases and J dropped 5 bases, with 20 bases sitting between them. In germline, CDR1 is MNHEY, CDR2 SMNVEV (reference sequence). CDR3 length: 16 amino acids. The chain's CDR3 is CASSPLGGPKGDTQYF. CDR3 nucleotides: TGTGCCAGCAGTCCGCTTGGAGGGCCTAAGGGAGATACGCAGTATTTT.

This clonotype was picked up many times. The CDR3, as DNA: TGCGCCAGCAGCCAAGCCACAGGGACAAATTCACCCCTCCACTTT. As protein: CASSQATGTNSPLHF. The chain is built from TRBV4-1 and TRBJ1-6; perhaps TRBD1 as D (6 bases). The germline V gene encodes CDR1 MGHRA and CDR2 YSYEKL. Deletions cut 1 base from V and 7 bases from J, with 11 bases between. This CDR3 is built from 15 residues.

This clonotype was seen many times. The chain recombines TRBV7-2 with TRBJ2-1, with D unresolved. The germline gives CDR1 SGHTA, CDR2 FQGNSA. Between the trimmed V and J ends, which lost 3 bases and 11 bases, there was a span of 23 bases. The CDR3 spans 16 residues. CDR3 sequence reads: CASSLTPLGDTMKQFF. The CDR3 DNA reads TGTGCCAGCAGCTTGACACCTCTGGGCGATACAATGAAGCAGTTCTTC. The full variable domain, with the rest looked up from reference TRBV7-2 and TRBJ2-1, is GAGVSQSPSNKVTEKGKDVELRCDPISGHTALYWYRQSLGQGLEFLIYFQGNSAPDKSGLPSDRFSAERTGGSVSTLTIQRTQQEDSAVYLCASSLTPLGDTMKQFFGPGTRLTVL.

This clonotype was seen more than once but under ten times. The gene calls are TRBV28 and TRBJ1-2; possibly TRBD1 for D (6 bases). The CDR3 runs to 13 residues. The germline gives CDR1 MDHEN, CDR2 SYDVKM. Trimming took 6 bases from V and 9 from J, leaving 17 bases between them. The CDR3: CASRLQGDRRYTF. The CDR3 DNA reads TGTGCCAGCAGATTACAGGGAGATCGTCGCTACACCTTC.

This clonotype has a handful of counts. The chain uses TRBV7-6 and TRBJ2-1; 9 bases fit TRBD2. The CDR3 runs to 15 residues. V trimming: 2 bases; J trimming: 5 bases; junction bases outside the gene matches: 4. Germline V gene sequence: CDR1 SGHVS, CDR2 FNYEAQ. The CDR3 protein is CASSLIAGADNEQFF. The CDR3 DNA reads TGTGCCAGCAGCTTAATAGCGGGGGCCGACAATGAGCAGTTCTTC.

A note on this clonotype: Relative to the germline gene, one junction end is altered; a read error may explain this. The V call is TRBV6-5, the J call TRBJ2-1; D is ambiguous. CDR1 and CDR2 (germline): MNHEY, SVGAGI. The CDR3 length is 16 residues. Here the CDR3 DNA reads TGTGCCAGCAGTTACTCTTTGGTGCAAAATTACAATGAGCAGTCCTTC. This sequence encodes CASSYSLVQNYNEQSF.

This clonotype turned up a few times. V gene TRBV5-4 combines with J gene TRBJ2-1; D is ambiguous. V was clipped by 3 bases and J by 0 bases, with 10 bases between them. Germline assignment: CDR1 SGHNT and CDR2 YYREEE (reference sequence). This CDR3 is built from 15 residues. For the CDR3, the DNA is TGTGCCAGCAGCTACGACTCCGACTCCTACAATGAGCAGTTCTTC. As protein: CASSYDSDSYNEQFF. Using reference TRBV5-4 and TRBJ2-1 for the parts outside the CDR3, the full variable domain is ETGVTQSPTHLIKTRGQQVTLRCSSQSGHNTVSWYQQALGQGPQFIFQYYREEENGRGNFPPRFSGLQFPNYSSELNVNALELDDSALYLCASSYDSDSYNEQFFGPGTRLTVL.

This clonotype came up a few times. The rearrangement joins TRBV7-9 to TRBJ1-2; 7 bases line up with TRBD1. V gave up 5 bases and J gave up 7 bases; unmatched junction bases: 16. Germline V CDR1 and CDR2: SEHNR, FQNEAQ (reference sequence). The CDR3 is 16 amino acids. The CDR3 here is CASSPLSGQDKTGYTF. The CDR3 nucleotides read TGTGCCAGCAGCCCCCTGTCCGGACAGGACAAGACTGGCTACACCTTC.

The table lists this clonotype with many counts. The chain joins TRBV5-8 to TRBJ2-2; D gene unclear. V dropped 1 base and J dropped 7 bases, with 5 bases sitting between them. The CDR3 has 12 residues. Per germline, CDR1 SGHTS and CDR2 YDEGEE. CDR3 loop: CASSLQVGELFF. In DNA form, the CDR3 reads TGTGCCAGCAGCTTGCAGGTCGGGGAGCTGTTTTTT.

This chain links TRBV20-1 with TRBJ2-7; no reliable D call. V was clipped by 1 base and J by 4 bases, with 8 bases between them. The CDR3 has 12 residues. CDR1 DFQATT and CDR2 SNEGSKA come from the germline V gene (reference sequence). The CDR3 here is CSARAVEYEQYF. CDR3 DNA sequence: TGCAGTGCTAGAGCAGTCGAATACGAGCAGTACTTC.

The chain couples TRBV10-3 to TRBJ2-7; no reliable D call. The CDR3 is 12 amino acids. V gave up 5 bases and J gave up 3 bases, with 8 bases separating them. CDR1 and CDR2 (germline): ENHRY, SYGVKD. CDR3 sequence (DNA): TGTGCCATCAGTATTGACGACTACGAGCAGTACTTC. Amino acids: CAISIDDYEQYF.

This clonotype was counted a few times. The chain recombines TRBV5-1 with TRBJ2-7; no clear D gene. The ends were cut back, 0 bases at V and 6 bases at J, with 10 bases in the middle. Germline lookup yields CDR1 SGHRS and CDR2 YFSETQ. There are 13 residues in the CDR3. The CDR3 nucleotides read TGCGCCAGCAGCTTGGGGATGATAGGCGAGCAGTACTTC. Residues: CASSLGMIGEQYF.

The V and J genes are TRBV28 and TRBJ2-5; weak D call: TRBD2 (6 bases). From germline, CDR1 is MDHEN and CDR2 SYDVKM. This CDR3 contains 18 residues. The V gene lost 6 bases and the J gene lost 1 base, with 24 bases spanning the gap. CDR3 coding DNA: TGTGCCAGCAGCCCGCGCTTCAAAGGACTAACATTCCAAGAGACCCAGTACTTC. This translates into CASSPRFKGLTFQETQYF.

This clonotype was recorded a few times. V is TRBV7-9 and J is TRBJ2-5, with D unresolved. Germline CDR1 and CDR2: SEHNR and FQNEAQ (reference sequence). The CDR3 spans 16 residues. Deletions cut 3 bases from V and 6 bases from J, with 20 bases between. In DNA, the CDR3 is TGTGCCAGCAGCTTTGGGTCGGGTAAGAAGGTGAAGACCCAGTACTTC. This translates into CASSFGSGKKVKTQYF. Supplemented by reference TRBV7-9 and TRBJ2-5, the full variable domain reads DTGVSQNPRHKITKRGQNVTFRCDPISEHNRLYWYRQTLGQGPEFLTYFQNEAQLEKSRLLSDRFSAERPKGSFSTLEIQRTEQGDSAMYLCASSFGSGKKVKTQYFGPGTRLLVL.

The CDR3 reads CATSSGLAPYEQYF. The CDR3 region has the DNA TGTGCCACCAGTTCGGGGCTAGCGCCTTACGAGCAGTACTTC. The rearrangement joins TRBV24-1 to TRBJ2-7; tentatively, D is TRBD2 (6 bases). The CDR3 has 14 amino acids. The V end lost 6 bases, the J end lost 4 bases, and 15 bases lay between the germline ends. Germline values: CDR1 KGHDR, CDR2 SFDVKD.

This clonotype was counted at least ten times. The rearrangement joins TRBV12-3 or TRBV12-4 to TRBJ2-2, with 8 bases matching TRBD1. V was pared by 6 bases and J by 3 bases, with 3 bases of the junction left unmatched. The CDR3 totals 14 residues. The CDR3 is CASRADRDTGELFF. DNA for the CDR3: TGTGCCAGCAGGGCGGACAGGGACACCGGGGAGCTGTTTTTT.

The chain joins TRBV7-8 to TRBJ2-2; 9 bases align to TRBD2. Germline V lookup: CDR1 SGHVS, CDR2 FQNEAQ. The junction had 9 bases not matched to a gene; V was cut back by 5 bases and J by 2 bases. This CDR3 has 17 amino acids. The CDR3 here is CASSIVTSGVNTGELFF. Here the CDR3 DNA reads TGTGCCAGCAGCATCGTGACTAGCGGAGTTAACACCGGGGAGCTGTTTTTT. Combining the CDR3 with reference TRBV7-8 and TRBJ2-2 gives the whole variable domain GAGVSQSPRYKVAKRGQDVALRCDPISGHVSLFWYQQALGQGPEFLTYFQNEAQLDKSGLPSDRFFAERPEGSVSTLKIQRTQQEDSAVYLCASSIVTSGVNTGELFFGEGSRLTVL.

This clonotype has ten or more counts. The chain recombines TRBV4-3 with TRBJ2-7; 9 nucleotides agree with TRBD2. Germline V gives CDR1 LGHNA, CDR2 YSLEER. The CDR3 covers 14 residues. Trimming at V came to 4 bases and at J to 0 bases, leaving 1 base not matched to a gene. CDR3 DNA: TGCGCCAGCAGCCGTAGCGGGAGCTCCTACGAGCAGTACTTC. Encoded protein: CASSRSGSSYEQYF.

In regard to this clonotype: This could be a read error, since a much larger clone is one nucleotide away. The chain joins TRBV7-2 to TRBJ2-7, with TRBD1 identical over 7 bases. This CDR3 has 13 residues. V shed 7 bases, J shed 7 bases, and the junction held 10 bases outside the gene matches. The germline CDR1 and CDR2 sequences are SGHTA and FQGNSA. CDR3 residues: CTSTLRQGGEQYF. CDR3 bases: TGTACCAGCACCCTAAGACAGGGCGGAGAGCAGTACTTC.

The gene calls are TRBV6-5 and TRBJ2-5; TRBD2 aligns across 8 bases. The CDR3 runs to 15 residues. Per germline, CDR1 MNHEY and CDR2 SVGAGI. Unmatched junction bases numbered 4, after V lost 0 bases and J lost 4 bases. The CDR3 sequence is CASSYSGTSIETQYF. The CDR3 coding sequence is TGTGCCAGCAGTTACTCGGGGACTAGTATAGAGACCCAGTACTTC.

J is TRBJ1-1 and V is TRBV7-2; D is uncertain. The CDR3 runs to 12 residues. The V gene's germline CDR1 is SGHTA and CDR2 FQGNSA. With 5 bases removed from V and 6 bases from J, the gap between germline ends came to 10 bases. CDR3 sequence (DNA): TGTGCCAGCAGCCGGGTGGGCGCTGAAGCTTTCTTT. Protein: CASSRVGAEAFF.

This clonotype was picked up a small number of times. The gene calls are TRBV20-1 and TRBJ2-7; the match to TRBD2 covers 7 bases. This CDR3 spans 10 amino acids. Germline V gives CDR1 DFQATT, CDR2 SNEGSKA (reference sequence). The V gene end was trimmed by 6 bases and the J gene end by 7 bases; junction bases not matched to a gene: 3. The CDR3 region has the DNA TGCAGTGCCACGCGGGGGGAGCAGTACTTC. This codes for CSATRGEQYF.

This clonotype has ten or more counts. The V and J genes are TRBV7-2 and TRBJ2-7, with 10 bases fitting TRBD2. Germline V gene data show CDR1 as SGHTA and CDR2 as FQGNSA. This CDR3 region has 16 residues. V was pared by 1 base and J by 2 bases, with 5 bases of the junction left unmatched. The CDR3 loop reads CASSLEAGGSTYEQYF. CDR3 coding DNA: TGTGCCAGCAGCTTAGAAGCGGGAGGGTCGACCTACGAGCAGTACTTC.

This chain joins TRBV12-3 or TRBV12-4 and TRBJ2-7, with 11 bases matching TRBD2. Unmatched junction bases numbered 11, after V lost 6 bases and J lost 4 bases. The CDR3 is made up of 16 amino acids. CDR3 sequence: CASRSSLAGGPYEQYF. The CDR3 nucleotides are TGTGCCAGCAGATCCTCCTTAGCGGGAGGGCCATACGAGCAGTACTTC.

This clonotype has at least ten counts. This chain's CDR3 is CASSEVGVSNQPQHF. The CDR3 bases are TGTGCCAGCAGTGAGGTAGGGGTTAGCAATCAGCCCCAGCATTTT. J is TRBJ1-5 and V is TRBV6-2 or TRBV6-3; D is possibly TRBD1 (5 bases). V lost 5 bases to trimming and J lost 0 bases, with 11 bases between them. The CDR3 consists of 15 residues. Per germline, CDR1 MNHEY and CDR2 SVGEGT.